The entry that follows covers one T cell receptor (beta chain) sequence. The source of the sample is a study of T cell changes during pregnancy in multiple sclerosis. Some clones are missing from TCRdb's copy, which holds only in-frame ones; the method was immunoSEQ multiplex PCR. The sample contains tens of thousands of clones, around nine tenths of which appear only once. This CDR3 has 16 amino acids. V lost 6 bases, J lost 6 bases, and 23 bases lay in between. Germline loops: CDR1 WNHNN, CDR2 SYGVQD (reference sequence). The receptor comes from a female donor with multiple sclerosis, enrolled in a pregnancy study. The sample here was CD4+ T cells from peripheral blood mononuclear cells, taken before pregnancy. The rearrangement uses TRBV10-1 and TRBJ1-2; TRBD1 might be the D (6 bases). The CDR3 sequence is CASRNGSQGRGHGYTF. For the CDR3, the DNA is TGCGCCAGCAGAAACGGGTCACAGGGAAGGGGTCATGGCTACACCTTC.